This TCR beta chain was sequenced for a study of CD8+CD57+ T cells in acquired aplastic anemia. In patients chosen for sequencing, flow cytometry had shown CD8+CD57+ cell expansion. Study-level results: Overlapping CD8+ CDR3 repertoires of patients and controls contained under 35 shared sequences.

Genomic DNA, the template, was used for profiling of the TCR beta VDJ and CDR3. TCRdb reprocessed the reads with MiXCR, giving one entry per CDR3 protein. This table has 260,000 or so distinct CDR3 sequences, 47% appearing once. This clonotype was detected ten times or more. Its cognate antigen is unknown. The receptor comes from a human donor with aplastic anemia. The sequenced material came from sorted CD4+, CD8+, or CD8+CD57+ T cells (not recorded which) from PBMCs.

CDR3 residues: CASSFPPGRNYGYTF. As DNA, the CDR3 is TGTGCCAGCAGCTTTCCTCCGGGACGGAACTATGGCTACACCTTC. This chain joins TRBV5-6 and TRBJ1-2; weak D call: TRBD1 (5 bases). CDR1 is SGHDT, CDR2 YYEEEE, per germline. This CDR3 contains 15 residues. Trimming removed 2 bases from V and 2 bases from J, with 13 bases in between.